The count of the clone carrying this T cell receptor beta chain is one. In the study's own analysis: The assay estimated nucleated cells by amplifying reference gene primers. Measured with immunoSEQ multiplex PCR; TCRdb has only the in-frame clones, and not every one. That table gives V, J and clone size, and the DNA gave D and trimming. The sample shows about 89,000 clones, 80% to 90% of them seen only once. The data derive from a study of blood T cell repertoires in COVID-19. Overall study context: The origin of the acute and convalescent COVID-19 samples was the United States, Italy and Spain. Sample material is recorded as cDNA or gDNA derived from T cells, B-cell-depleted T cells, or PBMCs.

CDR3 length equals 15 residues. Looked up from germline, CDR1 is SGHVS and CDR2 is FQNEAQ. J gave up 5 bases and V 0 bases, and 2 bases lay outside the gene matches. The sample was peripheral blood. The clonotype comes from a man older than 75 with active or convalescent COVID-19. The V and J genes are TRBV7-8 and TRBJ2-1; 9 positions agree with TRBD1. CDR3 loop: CASSLAGTGNNEQFF. The CDR3 DNA sequence: TGTGCCAGCAGCTTAGCCGGGACAGGGAACAATGAGCAGTTCTTC.